The sequence of this T cell receptor (beta chain) was determined in a study of cytomegalovirus exposure and HLA in healthy donors. Study observations and caveats: Most TCR sequences showed up rarely, but some public TCRs showed up in many donors. A later analysis found first-cohort TCR clusters tended to co-occur in the 90 to 150 validation repertoires. Three chains linked to CMV were shown in vitro to be specific for CMV antigens.

Details on this clone: Antigen: not known.

Data came from immunoSEQ multiplex PCR; TCRdb stores just in-frame clones and leaves some out. The sample has some 120,000 clones; roughly 89% are singletons. This CDR3 spans 15 amino acids. The V segment lost 3 bases and the J segment 4 bases; nucleotides outside the gene matches: 5. Germline CDR1 and CDR2: SGDLS and YYNGEE. V and J are TRBV9 and TRBJ2-1; 9 bases align to TRBD2. The source of this sequence is a woman aged 18-29 years in good health and CMV-seronegative. Material for sequencing was PBMCs. Here the CDR3 DNA reads TGTGCCAGCAGCGCGTCTAGCGGGACTTACAATGAGCAGTTCTTC. This encodes CASSASSGTYNEQFF.